This TCR beta chain was captured in a study of blood T cell repertoires in COVID-19. Overall study context: Researchers got acute and convalescent COVID-19 samples from the United States, Italy and Spain. In each case, the material was cDNA or gDNA derived from T cells, B-cell-depleted T cells, or PBMCs.

The V and J ends lost 0 bases and 6 bases respectively, with 9 bases between them. The CDR3 loop spans 13 amino acids. Germline V gene sequence: CDR1 GTSNPN, CDR2 SVGIG (reference sequence). TCRdb's table, derived via immunoSEQ multiplex PCR, lists solely in-frame clones and lacks some. The sample carries 250,000 to 350,000 clones, roughly 88% recorded once. This TCR was recovered from a woman aged 25 to 39 with active or convalescent COVID-19. Input material: peripheral blood. This sequence joins TRBV30 and TRBJ1-5; D not certain. CDR3 in amino acids: CAWSVLDGQPQHF. CDR3 in DNA: TGTGCCTGGAGTGTCCTAGACGGTCAGCCCCAGCATTTT.